This TCR beta chain is from a study of T cells in Graves' hyperthyroidism and ophthalmopathy. Regarding the study as a whole: A 13 V-J model separated ophthalmopathy from stable hyperthyroidism.

On this clonotype: Its antigen is undetermined.

The investigators amplified TCR beta CDR3 regions from RNA transcripts. Carried out on the TCR CDR3, a first-round RT-PCR used the HTBI primer set. TCRdb re-derived calls from the multiplex PCR reads in MiXCR, one entry per CDR3 protein. The table includes 640,000 or so distinct CDR3 sequences, 12% to 15% detected once. CDR1 and CDR2 (germline): SEHNR, FQNEAQ (reference sequence). The CDR3 totals 12 residues. The source material was blood. This chain joins TRBV7-9 and TRBJ2-7; no clear D. The DNA matches TRBJ2-1 better at its end, which makes the J call doubtful. This clonotype was obtained from a woman aged 18-29 years with Graves' ophthalmopathy. In DNA form, the CDR3 reads TGTGCCAGCAGCTTAGGCGGCTACGAGCAGTTCTTC. This gives the protein CASSLGGYEQFF.